The rows below give T cell receptor beta chains drawn from one sample of a study of blood T cell repertoires in COVID-19. The assay was immunoSEQ multiplex PCR, and TCRdb's table has in-frame clones only and misses some. This table has about 380,000 clones, 70% to 90% appearing once. Sequenced input: PBMCs or T cells enriched from blood (not recorded which). These receptors all come from a man aged 25 to 45 who had recovered from COVID-19. CDR3s include the opening cysteine and the closing phenylalanine or tryptophan. A D gene is named only where the DNA matches it firmly. Rows may omit the clone size; those that give it use once, few, many or a size class.

J: TRBJ1-2; D: TRBD1; V: TRBV5-1; size: -; CDR3: CASSIRTGRDYGYTF; DNA: TGCGCCAGCAGCATTCGGACAGGGAGAGACTATGGCTACACCTTC
J: TRBJ1-1; D: TRBD1; V: TRBV6-5; size: few; CDR3: CATTTGGLRTEAFF; DNA: TGTGCCACCACGACAGGGGGCTTGAGGACTGAAGCTTTCTTT
J: TRBJ2-1; D: -; V: TRBV7-2; size: -; CDR3: CASSSLPSSGNEQFF; DNA: TGTGCCAGCAGCTCCCTGCCTAGCTCGGGCAATGAGCAGTTCTTC
J: TRBJ1-2; D: TRBD1; V: TRBV7-9; size: many; CDR3: CASSKPGQVNGYTF; DNA: TGTGCCAGCAGCAAACCGGGACAGGTGAATGGCTACACCTTC
J: TRBJ1-4; D: -; V: TRBV6-1; size: -; CDR3: CASSELRDEKLFF; DNA: TGTGCCAGCAGTGAACTCCGAGATGAAAAACTGTTTTTT
J: TRBJ1-6; D: TRBD1; V: TRBV27; size: -; CDR3: CASSGQGNSPLHF; DNA: TGTGCCAGCAGCGGACAGGGCAATTCACCCCTCCACTTT
J: TRBJ1-6; D: -; V: TRBV19; size: -; CDR3: CASTRRGRNSPLHF; DNA: TGTGCCAGTACCCGGAGGGGTAGGAATTCACCCCTCCACTTT
J: TRBJ1-6; D: TRBD1; V: TRBV10-3; size: -; CDR3: CAISERDSQSSPLHF; DNA: TGTGCCATCAGTGAGCGGGACAGCCAATCATCACCCCTCCACTTT
J: TRBJ2-7; D: -; V: TRBV27; size: -; CDR3: CASRSPRGAHTYEQYF; DNA: TGTGCCAGCAGATCGCCCCGGGGGGCTCATACCTACGAGCAGTACTTC
J: TRBJ1-2; D: -; V: TRBV27; size: once; CDR3: CASSLRIFRDTFLYGYTF; DNA: TGTGCCAGCAGTTTAAGGATCTTCAGGGATACTTTTCTCTATGGCTACACCTTC
J: TRBJ1-6; D: TRBD1; V: TRBV6-4; size: -; CDR3: CASSGGGTGGSPLHF; DNA: TGTGCCAGCAGTGGGGGGGGGACAGGTGGGTCACCCCTCCACTTT
J: TRBJ1-2; D: TRBD1; V: TRBV11-2; size: -; CDR3: CASSYGQGLGYTF; DNA: TGTGCCAGCAGCTACGGACAGGGCCTTGGCTACACCTTC
J: TRBJ2-1; D: TRBD1; V: TRBV29-1; size: -; CDR3: CSAGQASSYNEQFF; DNA: TGCAGCGCGGGACAGGCGAGCTCCTACAATGAGCAGTTCTTC
J: TRBJ1-5; D: -; V: TRBV6-5; size: -; CDR3: CASAGGVNSNQPQHF; DNA: TGTGCCAGCGCCGGAGGGGTCAATAGCAATCAGCCCCAGCATTTT